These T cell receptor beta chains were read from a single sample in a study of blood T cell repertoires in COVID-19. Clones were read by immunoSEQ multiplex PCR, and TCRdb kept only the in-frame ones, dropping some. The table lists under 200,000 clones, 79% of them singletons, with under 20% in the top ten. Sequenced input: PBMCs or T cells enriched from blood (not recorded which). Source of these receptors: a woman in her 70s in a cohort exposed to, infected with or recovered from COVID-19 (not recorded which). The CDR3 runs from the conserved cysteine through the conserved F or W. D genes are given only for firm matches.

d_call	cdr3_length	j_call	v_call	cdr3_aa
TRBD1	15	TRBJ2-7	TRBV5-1	CASSPGNTGGYEQYF
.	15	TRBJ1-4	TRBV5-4	CASSPGERSNEKLFF
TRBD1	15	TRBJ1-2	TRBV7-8	CASSAGDRHNYGYTF
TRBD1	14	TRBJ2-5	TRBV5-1	CASSPGQGVETQYF
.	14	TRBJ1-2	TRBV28	CASSFAQGPYGYTF
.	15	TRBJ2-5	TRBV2	CASNTHLGGQETQYF
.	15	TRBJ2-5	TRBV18	CASSPVNGYQETQYF
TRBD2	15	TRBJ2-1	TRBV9	CASTSTSDSYNEQFF
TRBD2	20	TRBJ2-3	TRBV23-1	CASSQSSLASGRACTDTQYF
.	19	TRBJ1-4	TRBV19	CASTSPRAGSAGRNEKLFF
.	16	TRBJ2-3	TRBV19	CASSIGAARGTDTQYF
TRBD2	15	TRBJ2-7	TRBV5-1	CASSPLAGGSYEQYF
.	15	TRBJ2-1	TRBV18	CASSANSDRSNEQFF
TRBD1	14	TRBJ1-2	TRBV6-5	CASSRDRAQRGYTF
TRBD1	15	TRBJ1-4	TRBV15	CATSRNPGQGEKLFF
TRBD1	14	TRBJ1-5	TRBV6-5	CASSYRQGGQPQHF
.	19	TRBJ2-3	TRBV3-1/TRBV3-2	CASSQDFRRGGGSKGTQYF
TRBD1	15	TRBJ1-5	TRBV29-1	CSVGETGMGNQPQHF
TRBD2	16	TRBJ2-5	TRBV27	CASSLGLAGVQKTQYF
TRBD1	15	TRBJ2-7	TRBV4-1	CASSPSWTGEYEQYF
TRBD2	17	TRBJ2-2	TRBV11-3	CASSLSAGVANTGELFF
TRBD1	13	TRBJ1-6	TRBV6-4	CASSRQGNSPLHF
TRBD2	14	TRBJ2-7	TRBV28	CASSGLAGVYEQYF
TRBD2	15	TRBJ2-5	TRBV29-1	CSVEGGSGGRETQYF
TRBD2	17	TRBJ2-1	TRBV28	CASSSLSTSGIRNEQFF
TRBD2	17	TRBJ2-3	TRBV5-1	CASSLGLAGGGTDTQYF
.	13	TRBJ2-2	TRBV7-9	CASSPARLGGLFF
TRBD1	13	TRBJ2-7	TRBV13	CASSWDRGYEQYF
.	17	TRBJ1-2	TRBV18	CASSPPVSRAPLYGYTF
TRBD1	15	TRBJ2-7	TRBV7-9	CASSLATGGFNEQYF
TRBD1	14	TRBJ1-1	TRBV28	CASSLTGANTEAFF
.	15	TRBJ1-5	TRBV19	CASSIERRRGQPQHF
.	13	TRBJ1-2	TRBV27	CASSSGEYYGYTF
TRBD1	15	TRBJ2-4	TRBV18	CASSPRTGAQNIQYF
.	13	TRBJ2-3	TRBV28	CASSRPSSDTQYF
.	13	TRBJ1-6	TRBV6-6	CASSYLESAPLHF
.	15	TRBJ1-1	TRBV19	CASRLVGTANTEAFF
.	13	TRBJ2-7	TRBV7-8	CASSFQGSTEQYF
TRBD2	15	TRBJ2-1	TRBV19	CASSARTSGLDEQFF
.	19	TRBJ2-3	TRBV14	CASSRPGTGGDSSTDTQYF
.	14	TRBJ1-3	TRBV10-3	CAISTGLRGNTIYF
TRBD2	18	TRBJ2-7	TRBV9	CASSPRAGAGGFSYEQYF
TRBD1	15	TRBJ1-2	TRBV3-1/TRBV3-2	CASSQDATGWSGYTF
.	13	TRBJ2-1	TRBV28	CASSLFRVPEQFF
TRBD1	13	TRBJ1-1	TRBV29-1	CSGTGQGNTEAFF
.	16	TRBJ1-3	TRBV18	CASSTLGHSSGNTIYF
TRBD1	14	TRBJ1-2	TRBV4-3	CASSQMTGTGGYTF
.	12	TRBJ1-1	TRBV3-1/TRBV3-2	CASRGLGTEAFF
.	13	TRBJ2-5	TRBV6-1	CASSEYREETQYF
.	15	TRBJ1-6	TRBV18	CASSRQGAMGSPLHF